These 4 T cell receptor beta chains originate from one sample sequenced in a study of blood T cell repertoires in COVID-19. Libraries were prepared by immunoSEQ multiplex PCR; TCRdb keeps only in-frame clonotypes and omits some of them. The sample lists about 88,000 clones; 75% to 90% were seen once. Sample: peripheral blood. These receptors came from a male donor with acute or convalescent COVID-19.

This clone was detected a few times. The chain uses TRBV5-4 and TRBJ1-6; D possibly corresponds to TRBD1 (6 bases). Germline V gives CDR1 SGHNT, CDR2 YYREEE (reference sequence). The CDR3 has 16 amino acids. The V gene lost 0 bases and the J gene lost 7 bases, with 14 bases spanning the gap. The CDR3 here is CASSLERGAQNSPLHF. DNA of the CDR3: TGTGCCAGCAGCTTGGAACGGGGGGCGCAGAATTCACCCCTCCACTTT.

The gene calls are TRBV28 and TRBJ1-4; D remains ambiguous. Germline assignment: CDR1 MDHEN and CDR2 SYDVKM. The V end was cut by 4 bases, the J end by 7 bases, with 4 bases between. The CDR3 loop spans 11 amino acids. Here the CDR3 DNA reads TGTGCCAGCAGTTCCGGTGAAAAACTGTTTTTT. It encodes CASSSGEKLFF.

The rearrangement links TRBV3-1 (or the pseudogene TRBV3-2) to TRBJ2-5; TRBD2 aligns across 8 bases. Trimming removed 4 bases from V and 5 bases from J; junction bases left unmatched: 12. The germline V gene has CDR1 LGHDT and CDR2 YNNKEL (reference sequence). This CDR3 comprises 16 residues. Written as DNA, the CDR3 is TGTGCCAGCAGCCCCCAGGGGCTAGCGGGCGGGGAGACCCAGTACTTC. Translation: CASSPQGLAGGETQYF.

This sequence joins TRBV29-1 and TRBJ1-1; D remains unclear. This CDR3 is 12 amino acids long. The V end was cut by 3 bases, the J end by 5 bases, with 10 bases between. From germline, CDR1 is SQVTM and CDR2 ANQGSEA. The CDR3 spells CSVDRGWTEAFF. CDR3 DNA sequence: TGCAGCGTTGATCGGGGTTGGACTGAAGCTTTCTTT.